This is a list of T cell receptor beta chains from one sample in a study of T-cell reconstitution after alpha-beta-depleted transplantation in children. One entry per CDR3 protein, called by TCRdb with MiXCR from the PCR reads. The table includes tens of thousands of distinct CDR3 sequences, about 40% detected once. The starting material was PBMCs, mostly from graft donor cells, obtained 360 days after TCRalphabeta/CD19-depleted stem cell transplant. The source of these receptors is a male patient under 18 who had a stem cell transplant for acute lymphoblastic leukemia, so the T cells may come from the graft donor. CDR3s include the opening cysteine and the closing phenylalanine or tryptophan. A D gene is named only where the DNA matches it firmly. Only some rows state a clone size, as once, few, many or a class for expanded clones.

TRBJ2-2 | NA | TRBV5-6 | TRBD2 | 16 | TGTGCCAGCAGCGCTATAGCGGGAGGGAACACCGGGGAGCTGTTTTTT | CASSAIAGGNTGELFF
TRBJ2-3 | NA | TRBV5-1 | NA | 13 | TGCGCCAGCAGCTTGGGGCCGATAGATACGCAGTATTTT | CASSLGPIDTQYF
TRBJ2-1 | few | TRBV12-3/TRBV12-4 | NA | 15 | TGTGCCAGCAGTTTACCGCAGGGACTGTCCAATGAGCAGTTCTTC | CASSLPQGLSNEQFF
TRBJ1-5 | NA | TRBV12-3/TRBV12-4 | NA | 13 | TGTGCCAGCAGTCGGACGGCCAATCAGCCCCAGCATTTT | CASSRTANQPQHF
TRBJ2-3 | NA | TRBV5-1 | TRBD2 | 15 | TGCGCCAGCAGCTCGGGAGGTGGAGGCACAGATACGCAGTATTTT | CASSSGGGGTDTQYF
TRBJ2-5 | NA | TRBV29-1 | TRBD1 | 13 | TGCAGCGTTACTACAGGGGGCGAGTGGACCCAGTACTTC | CSVTTGGEWTQYF
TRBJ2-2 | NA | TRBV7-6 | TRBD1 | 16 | TGTGCCAGCAGCTTCGCCGGGACAGCGAACACCGGGGAGCTGTTTTTT | CASSFAGTANTGELFF
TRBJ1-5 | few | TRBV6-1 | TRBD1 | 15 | TGTGCCAGCAGCCCGGGACAGGGGAGCAATCAGCCCCAGCATTTT | CASSPGQGSNQPQHF
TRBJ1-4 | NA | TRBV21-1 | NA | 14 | TGTGCCAGCAGCAAAGTCGGGAAGGAAGAAAAACTGTTTTTT | CASSKVGKEEKLFF
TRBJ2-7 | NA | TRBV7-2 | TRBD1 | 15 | TGTGCCAGCAGCTTAGGACAGGGGGACTACTACGAGCAGTACTTC | CASSLGQGDYYEQYF
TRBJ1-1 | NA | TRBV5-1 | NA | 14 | TGCGCCAGCAGCTTGAACAGTGGGAACACTGAAGCTTTCTTT | CASSLNSGNTEAFF
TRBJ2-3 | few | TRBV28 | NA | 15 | TGTGCCACCGCCCAACTAGCACCCAGCACAGATACGCAGTATTTT | CATAQLAPSTDTQYF
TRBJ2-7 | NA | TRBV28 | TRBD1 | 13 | TGTGCCAGCAGGACGACAGGGATCTACGAGCAGTACTTC | CASRTTGIYEQYF
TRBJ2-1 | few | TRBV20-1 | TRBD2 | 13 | TGCAGTGCTAGTGGGACTAGCTTCAGTGAGCAGTTCTTC | CSASGTSFSEQFF
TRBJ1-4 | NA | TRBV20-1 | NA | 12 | TGCAGTGTGGGCAGGGGAAATGAAAAACTGTTTTTT | CSVGRGNEKLFF
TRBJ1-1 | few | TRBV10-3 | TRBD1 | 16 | TGTGCCATCAGTGATATCCGAATACAGGGGGACACTGAAGCTTTCTTT | CAISDIRIQGDTEAFF
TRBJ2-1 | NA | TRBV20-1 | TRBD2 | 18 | TGCAGTGCTAGAGCGTTATTGCGGGCGGGAGTCTCCTACAATGAGCAGTTCTTC | CSARALLRAGVSYNEQFF
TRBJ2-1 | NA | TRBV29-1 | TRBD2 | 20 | TGCAGCGTTGAAGGCCCGACTAGCGGGAGGTGGTGGGGCTCCTACAATGAGCAGTTCTTC | CSVEGPTSGRWWGSYNEQFF
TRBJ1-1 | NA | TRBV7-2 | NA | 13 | TGTGCCAGCAGCTTATGGGGAAACACTGAAGCTTTCTTT | CASSLWGNTEAFF
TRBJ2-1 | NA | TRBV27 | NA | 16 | TGTGCCAGCAGTTTACTCAGGGGAGGGGACTACAATGAGCAGTTCTTC | CASSLLRGGDYNEQFF
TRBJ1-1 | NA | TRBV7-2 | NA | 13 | TGTGCCAGCAGCTTTGGCTTTGCGCAGGGCGCTTTCTTT | CASSFGFAQGAFF
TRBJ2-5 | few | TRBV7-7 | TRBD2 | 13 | TGTGCCAGCGCGGCTAGCGGGCAAGAGACCCAGTACTTC | CASAASGQETQYF
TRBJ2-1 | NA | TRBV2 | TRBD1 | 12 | TGTGCCATAAAACCAGGGGGCTATGAGCAGTTCTTC | CAIKPGGYEQFF
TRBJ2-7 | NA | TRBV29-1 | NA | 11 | TGCAGCGTTGACGGTGGTCGCGAGCAGTACTTC | CSVDGGREQYF
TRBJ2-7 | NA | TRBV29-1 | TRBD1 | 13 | TGCAGCGTTGCAACAGGGGCGTACTACGAGCAGTACTTC | CSVATGAYYEQYF
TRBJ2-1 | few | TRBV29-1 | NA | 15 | TGCAGCGTGGAGGGGGGAGGGACTTTGTACAATGAGCAGTTCTTC | CSVEGGGTLYNEQFF
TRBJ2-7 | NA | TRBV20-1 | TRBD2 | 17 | TGCTGTGCTAGAGAGACTAGCGGGATCCAAGGACCCTACGAGCAGTACTTC | CCARETSGIQGPYEQYF
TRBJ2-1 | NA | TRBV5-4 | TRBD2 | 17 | TGTGCCAGCAGCTTCCCCGGACTAGCGGGAGGGGTGAATGAGCAGTTCTTC | CASSFPGLAGGVNEQFF
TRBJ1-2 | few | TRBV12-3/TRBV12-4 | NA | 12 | TGTGCCAGCCGACCGAGCGGTTCTGGCTACACCTTC | CASRPSGSGYTF
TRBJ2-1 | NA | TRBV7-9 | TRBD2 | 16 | TGTGCCAGCAGGTTAAACGGGAGGGCCCTCAACAATGAGCAGTTCTTC | CASRLNGRALNNEQFF
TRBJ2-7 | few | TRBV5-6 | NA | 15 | TGTGCCAGCAGCTTACGACAGACAGGATTGACCGAGCAGTACTTC | CASSLRQTGLTEQYF
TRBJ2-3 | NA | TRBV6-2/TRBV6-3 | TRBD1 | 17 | TGTGCCAGCAGTCAACCGCCAGGGACAGCGCTCACAGATACGCAGTATTTT | CASSQPPGTALTDTQYF
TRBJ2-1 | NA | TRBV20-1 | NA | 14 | TGCAGTGCCACTCCCGGGACCGGGCTCGGGGAGCAGTTCTTC | CSATPGTGLGEQFF
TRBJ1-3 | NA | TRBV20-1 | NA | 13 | TGCAGTGCTCGCGAATTCTCTGGAAACACCATATATTTT | CSAREFSGNTIYF
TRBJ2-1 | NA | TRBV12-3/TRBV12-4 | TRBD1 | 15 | TGTGCCAGCAGCCCGCCCGGGACAGGGGGCCATGAGCAGTTCTTC | CASSPPGTGGHEQFF
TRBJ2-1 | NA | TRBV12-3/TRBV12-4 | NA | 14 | TGTGCCAGCAGTCCCGGTTCCGCTGGGAATGAGCAGTTCTTC | CASSPGSAGNEQFF
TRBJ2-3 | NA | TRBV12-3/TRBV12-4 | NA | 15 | TGTGCCAGCAGTTTACAGGTCCCGGAGACAGATACGCAGTATTTT | CASSLQVPETDTQYF
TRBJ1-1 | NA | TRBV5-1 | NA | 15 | TGCGCCAGCAGCTTGGCGGGGGGGCGGAACACTGAAGCTTTCTTT | CASSLAGGRNTEAFF
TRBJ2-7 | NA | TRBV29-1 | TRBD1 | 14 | TGCAGCGCCAGGACAGGGAATATTACTTACGAGCAGTACTTC | CSARTGNITYEQYF
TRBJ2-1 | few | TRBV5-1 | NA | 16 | TGCGCCAGCAGCTTGGAGGCCCTGCAGGGGTGGGATGAGCAGTTCTTC | CASSLEALQGWDEQFF
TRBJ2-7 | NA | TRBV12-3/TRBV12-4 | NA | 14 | TGTGCCAGCAGTCCGGGACCCCGGTCCTACGAGCAGTACTTC | CASSPGPRSYEQYF
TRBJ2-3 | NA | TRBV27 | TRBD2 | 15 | TGTGCCAGCATCCATAGCGGGGGGGCCAGGAATACGCAGTATTTT | CASIHSGGARNTQYF